These 5 T cell receptor beta chains share one sample of origin, sequenced in a study of graft-versus-host responses after intestinal transplantation. Generated by immunoSEQ multiplex PCR, the TCRdb table keeps only in-frame clones and is missing some. The sample lists 4,000 or so clones; around 85% were seen once. Intraepithelial and lamina propria lymphocytes were isolated from graft specimens. Source: ileum tissue, taken approximately 660 days after intestinal transplant. The receptors here all came from a human patient who received an intestinal transplant, so some T cells may come from the graft donor.

The J gene is TRBJ2-7, the V gene TRBV5-5, with TRBD1 matching 9 bases. Germline CDR1 is SGHKS and CDR2 is YYEKEE (reference sequence). The CDR3 spans 15 residues. V trimming: 6 bases; J trimming: 3 bases; junction bases outside the gene matches: 10. The CDR3 here is CASTHIAGQGYEQYF. Written as DNA, the CDR3 is TGTGCCAGCACCCATATCGCGGGACAGGGCTACGAGCAGTACTTC. The complete variable domain, with remaining parts taken from reference TRBV5-5 and TRBJ2-7, reads DAGVTQSPTHLIKTRGQQVTLRCSPISGHKSVSWYQQVLGQGPQFIFQYYEKEERGRGNFPDRFSARQFPNYSSELNVNALLLGDSALYLCASTHIAGQGYEQYFGPGTRLTVT.

The chain employs TRBV6-1 and TRBJ1-2; 11 nucleotides line up with TRBD1. Trimming took 7 bases from V and 9 from J; bases not matched to a gene: 4. The CDR3 is 12 residues long. Germline V gene data show CDR1 as MNHNS and CDR2 as SASEGT. The CDR3 loop reads CASNGQGASYTF. CDR3 DNA sequence: TGTGCCAGCAACGGACAGGGGGCGAGCTACACCTTC.

This chain's CDR3 is CASSLGGGDQPQHF. The CDR3 nucleotides read TGCGCCAGCAGCTTGGGCGGGGGGGACCAGCCCCAGCATTTT. This chain uses TRBV5-1 with TRBJ1-5; the D gene is possibly TRBD1 (5 bases). Between the trimmed V and J ends, which lost 0 bases and 7 bases, there was a span of 11 bases. From germline, CDR1 is SGHRS and CDR2 YFSETQ. CDR3 length: 14 amino acids.

The genes are TRBV11-3 and TRBJ1-1; unclear D gene. The CDR3 totals 13 residues. CDR1 is SGHNT and CDR2 is YENEEA in the germline V gene. Trimming shortened V by 2 bases and J by 0 bases, and 4 bases separated the two germline ends. This chain's CDR3 is CASSLSMNTEAFF. The CDR3, as DNA: TGTGCCAGCAGCTTAAGTATGAACACTGAAGCTTTCTTT.

The rearrangement links TRBV7-7 to TRBJ2-5; weak D call: TRBD1 (5 bases). Looked up from germline, CDR1 is SSHAT and CDR2 is FNYEAQ (reference sequence). V was shortened by 2 bases and J by 1 base, with 14 bases between the two germline ends. The CDR3 covers 16 residues. The CDR3 nucleotides read TGTGCCAGCAGCTTAAATTCAGCAGGGATCCAAGAGACCCAGTACTTC. Its translation: CASSLNSAGIQETQYF.